This T cell receptor (beta chain) was identified during a study of T cell repertoires in cytomegalovirus infection. At the level of the study: Public TCR beta signatures marked donors with CMV infection and the matching HLA. General observations from the study: CMV-specific HLA-C-restricted TCR beta clonotypes dominated the ex vivo response. Cumulative frequency of public TCR beta families picked out carriers of CMV plus the relevant HLA.

This clonotype has ten or more counts. The antigen is unknown. Each CDR3 protein is one row after TCRdb ran MiXCR on the reads. The sample holds under 350,000 distinct CDR3 sequences, over 7.5% seen once. The V gene end was trimmed by 1 base and the J gene end by 7 bases; junction bases not matched to a gene: 8. Germline assignment: CDR1 SGHVS and CDR2 FNYEAQ. CDR3 length: 15 residues. This sequence joins TRBV7-6 and TRBJ2-7; 9 bases are shared with TRBD2. The sample was PBMCs. The sequence was obtained from a human donor in good health (CMV status not recorded). Some clones in this sample may be carry-over from other donors' samples. CDR3 sequence (DNA): TGTGCCAGCAGCTTAGGGGCGGGAGGGCCTGGAGAGCAGTACTTC. This gives the protein CASSLGAGGPGEQYF.